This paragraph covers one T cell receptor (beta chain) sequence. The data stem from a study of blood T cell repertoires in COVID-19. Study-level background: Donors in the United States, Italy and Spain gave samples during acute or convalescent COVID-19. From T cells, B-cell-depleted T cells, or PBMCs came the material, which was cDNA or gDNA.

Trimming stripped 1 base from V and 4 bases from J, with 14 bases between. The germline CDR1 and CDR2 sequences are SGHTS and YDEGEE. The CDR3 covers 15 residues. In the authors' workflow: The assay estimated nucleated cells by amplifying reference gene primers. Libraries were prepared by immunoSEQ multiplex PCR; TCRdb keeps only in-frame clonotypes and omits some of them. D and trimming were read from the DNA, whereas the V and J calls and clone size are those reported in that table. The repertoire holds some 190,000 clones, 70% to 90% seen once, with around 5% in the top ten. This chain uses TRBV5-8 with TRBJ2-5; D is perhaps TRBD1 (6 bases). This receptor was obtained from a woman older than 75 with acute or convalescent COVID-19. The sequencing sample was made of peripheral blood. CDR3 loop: CASSLSGEMAETQYF. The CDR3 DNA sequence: TGTGCCAGCAGCTTGTCAGGGGAGATGGCAGAGACCCAGTACTTC.